This T cell receptor (beta chain) came from a study of human T cells and chemical hapten exposure. Regarding the study as a whole: DPC sensitization did not alter TCRs above 1 in 1000 frequency.

The ends lost 0 bases at V and 3 bases at J; junction bases unmatched: 2. The CDR3 length is 15 residues. Germline CDR1 LGHDT, CDR2 YNNKEL (reference sequence). The time point was: patch test 1, 2 weeks after DPC sensitization. Treatment given: therapeutic diphenylcyclopropenone sensitization with weekly scalp DPC. A word on this clonotype: Its antigen is unidentified.

Unique molecular identifiers were attached to individual cDNA molecules during library preparation. TCRdb reanalysed the RACE reads using MiXCR and keeps one entry per CDR3 protein. The sample lists 300,000 to 450,000 distinct CDR3 sequences; approximately 5% were seen once. This sequence joins TRBV3-1 and TRBJ1-2; 9 positions match TRBD1. The input for sequencing was whole blood, taken in connection with sensitization to the hapten diphenylcyclopropenone (DPC). This receptor was obtained from a woman aged 45-65 years with alopecia areata. Some clones in this sample may be carry-over from other donors' samples. CDR3 sequence: CASSQDGTGYYGYTF. CDR3 nucleotide sequence: TGTGCCAGCAGCCAAGACGGGACAGGGTACTATGGCTACACCTTC. Full variable domain (rest looked up from reference TRBV3-1 and TRBJ1-2): DTAVSQTPKYLVTQMGNDKSIKCEQNLGHDTMYWYKQDSKKFLKIMFSYNNKELIINETVPNRFSPKSPDKAHLNLHINSLELGDSAVYFCASSQDGTGYYGYTFGSGTRLTVV.